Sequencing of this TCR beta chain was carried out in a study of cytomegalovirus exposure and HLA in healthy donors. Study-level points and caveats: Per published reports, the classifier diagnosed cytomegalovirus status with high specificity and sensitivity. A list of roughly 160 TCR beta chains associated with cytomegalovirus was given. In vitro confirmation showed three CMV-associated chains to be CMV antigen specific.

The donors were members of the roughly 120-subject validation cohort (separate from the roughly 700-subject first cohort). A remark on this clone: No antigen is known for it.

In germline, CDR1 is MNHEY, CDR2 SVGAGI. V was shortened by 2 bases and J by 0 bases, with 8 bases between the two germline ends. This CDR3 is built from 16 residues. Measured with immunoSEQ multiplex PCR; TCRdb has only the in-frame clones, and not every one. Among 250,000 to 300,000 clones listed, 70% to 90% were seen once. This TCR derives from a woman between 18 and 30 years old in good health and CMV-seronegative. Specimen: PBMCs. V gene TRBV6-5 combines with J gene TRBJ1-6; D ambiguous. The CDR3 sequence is CASSYHEGSYNSPLHF. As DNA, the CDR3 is TGTGCCAGCAGTTACCATGAGGGCTCCTATAATTCACCCCTCCACTTT.